This TCR beta chain was sequenced during a study of shared clonotypes between healthy human individuals (dated by TCRdb to 2018 to 2021). Describing the broader study: A few men and a couple of women, aged 18 to 49 years, made up the cohort. To estimate repertoire size and how much clonotype sharing occurs between individuals, the study deeply sequenced the blood TCR repertoires of five or six healthy adults. Each donor's leukapheresis produced roughly between about 0.9 and 9.5 billion PBMCs. For each donor, CD4 naive and CD4 memory were each given three plates, CD8 naive was given two plates, and CD8 memory was given one plate. To increase sequencing depth and limit assay-specific biases, different laboratories used diverse techniques to prepare libraries and sequence TCR repertoires.

As for this clone: Its antigen remains unidentified. No much larger clone exists at a distance of one base, and base qualities are not known.

Using the deep immunoSEQ assay, multiplex PCR amplified TCR CDR3 regions from genomic DNA. Genomic DNA extracted from each cell subset was distributed evenly over all wells of several immunoSEQ 96-well plates, and each plate served as one replicate. Each replicate PCR for sorted subsets received about 0.2 ug genomic DNA, equal to tens of thousands of T cell genomes. The purified libraries were quantified using a Qubit 3.0 fluorometer, sized with a Bioanalyzer 2100, and then quantified again using the KAPA Library Quantification kit. Every immunoSEQ 96-well plate was sequenced on a dedicated single-read 150-cycle Illumina NextSeq 550 flow cell. In the paper's pipeline: Because only junctional sequences without quality scores were contained in the immunoSEQ output, filtering matching that applied to full-length reads could not be performed. To assign V/J genes and CDR3, sequences were annotated using PyIR, a Python wrapper for IgBLAST v1.9, with IMGT germline references. Reads with weak V/J assignments (E-value above 1e-6), missing CDR3, stop codons, out-of-frame junctions, or ambiguous translated residues were removed. V3J clonotypes were defined as sequences sharing an identical inferred V gene, J gene, and CDR3 amino acid sequence. To compute the percentage overlap between repertoires, the number of shared unique clonotypes was divided by the size of the smaller repertoire. Repertoire richness was assessed with RTK rarefaction, the Chao1 estimator, and Recon v2.1 estimates of unobserved clonotypes. OLGA was used to compute generation probabilities for all TCRbeta clonotypes that the gDNA method yielded from four donors. Here the immuneACCESS table is served through TCRdb, limited to in-frame sequences with V and J called. Missing clones are a known gap in these copies; in checked studies unresolved V genes cover under half, and the rest lacks a known reason. V, J and clone size reflect that table, while D and trimming were determined from the DNA. The sample yields about 1.1 million clones; about four fifths were counted once. Roughly 0.56% of the sample is in the top ten clones.

Reading from cysteine to phenylalanine, the CDR3 counts 13 amino acids. CDR3 DNA only is kept here, 39 bases in frame from base 1. The germline V gene specifies SGDLS as CDR1 and YYNGEE as CDR2. Trimming at the junction amounts to 0 bases on V and 6 bases on J, and the germline ends lie 8 bases apart. Healthy HIV-negative adults with no recently reported acute infections or vaccinations were included as donors. All donors were Caucasian adults living in Nashville, Tennessee, USA. CD4+ T cells were enriched through magnetic negative selection, after which naive cells were positively selected on CD45RA and the remaining negative fraction served as the memory subset. Blood was collected by leukapheresis, and PBMCs were isolated by Ficoll-Histopaque density gradient centrifugation and then cryopreserved in liquid nitrogen vapor phase. Analytical flow cytometry was used to check the purity and quantity of each magnetically sorted T cell population. From each sorted fraction, genomic DNA was isolated and quantified by UV absorbance on a Nanodrop 2000c.

Results and caveats for the whole study, not just this receptor: Clonotypes shared by all four sorted-subset donors showed higher generation probabilities than non-shared clonotypes. When a handful of donors were compared, the shared fraction of clonotypes was 5% to 6.5% for naive CD4, about 4% for naive CD8, more than 2% for memory CD4, and 0.4% for memory CD8. Pairwise subsampling indicated that sequencing depth was expected to affect the degree of clonotype sharing among donors. Naive subsets generally had larger estimated clonotype richness than memory subsets. Rarefaction of sorted-subset datasets indicated incomplete sequencing despite the large sequencing depth. Because the study included a small number of donors, the genetic and exposure-history diversity represented was limited. Sampling was limited to blood, and TCR repertoires in tissue likely differ from TCR repertoires in blood.

The V and J genes are TRBV9 and TRBJ2-3, with the D gene too uncertain to name. The sequenced sample was memory CD4+ T cells from PBMCs. The cell subset or site label, read with the paper, signifies: CD45RA-negative fraction. The receptor's source is a man between 18 and 29 years old in good health. Some clones in this sample may be carry-over from other donors' samples. CDR3 reads: CASSVAPHDTQYF. The bases are TGTGCCAGCAGCGTAGCACCTCACGATACGCAGTATTTT.